The rows below give T cell receptor beta chains drawn from one sample of a study of post-analysis software for immune sequencing data. A single record per CDR3 protein comes from TCRdb applying MiXCR to the PCR reads. This table holds about 760,000 distinct CDR3 sequences, approximately 30% found once. The sequenced material came from blood. These receptors were collected from a girl aged 5 to 17 with multiple sclerosis. The CDR3 runs from the conserved cysteine through the conserved F or W. Fields, in order: clone size, V gene, J gene, D gene, CDR3 protein, CDR3 DNA. The D gene is left open where the match is weak. Rows give clone size only sometimes, using once, few, many, or a class for an expanded clone.

clone size: few; V gene: TRBV21-1; J gene: TRBJ2-5; D gene: NA; CDR3 protein: CASSKGLRPHLIETQYF; CDR3 DNA: TGTGCCAGCAGCAAAGGTTTAAGACCACACCTTATAGAGACCCAGTACTTC
clone size: NA; V gene: TRBV20-1; J gene: TRBJ2-7; D gene: NA; CDR3 protein: CSAPRTLIYGEQYF; CDR3 DNA: TGCAGTGCACCCCGGACCCTCATCTACGGCGAGCAGTACTTC
clone size: NA; V gene: TRBV24-1; J gene: TRBJ2-1; D gene: TRBD2; CDR3 protein: CATRGTSRLDEQFF; CDR3 DNA: TGTGCCACCAGGGGGACTAGCCGCTTGGATGAGCAGTTCTTC
clone size: NA; V gene: TRBV9; J gene: TRBJ2-1; D gene: TRBD2; CDR3 protein: CASSAYGGAGNEQFF; CDR3 DNA: TGTGCCAGCAGCGCCTACGGGGGGGCGGGCAATGAGCAGTTCTTC
clone size: few; V gene: TRBV18; J gene: TRBJ1-1; D gene: NA; CDR3 protein: CASSPRGRQNTEAFF; CDR3 DNA: TGTGCCAGCTCACCTCGGGGACGGCAGAACACTGAAGCTTTCTTT
clone size: few; V gene: TRBV3-1; J gene: TRBJ1-1; D gene: TRBD1; CDR3 protein: CASSPGTGMNTEAFF; CDR3 DNA: TGTGCCAGCAGCCCGGGGACAGGGATGAACACTGAAGCTTTCTTT
clone size: NA; V gene: TRBV9; J gene: TRBJ1-4; D gene: NA; CDR3 protein: CASSVSTATSTNEKLFF; CDR3 DNA: TGTGCCAGCAGCGTATCGACAGCGACTTCAACTAATGAAAAACTGTTTTTT
clone size: NA; V gene: TRBV13; J gene: TRBJ2-7; D gene: NA; CDR3 protein: CASRGSGETYEQYF; CDR3 DNA: TGTGCCAGCAGAGGTTCTGGGGAAACCTACGAGCAGTACTTC
clone size: many; V gene: TRBV20-1; J gene: TRBJ2-3; D gene: NA; CDR3 protein: CSARVLGRTDTQYF; CDR3 DNA: TGCAGTGCTAGGGTTCTAGGTCGCACAGATACGCAGTATTTT
clone size: few; V gene: TRBV27; J gene: TRBJ2-1; D gene: NA; CDR3 protein: CASSRWPPRGEAEQFF; CDR3 DNA: TGTGCCAGCAGTAGGTGGCCCCCAAGGGGGGAAGCCGAGCAGTTCTTC
clone size: few; V gene: TRBV4-3; J gene: TRBJ1-2; D gene: NA; CDR3 protein: CASSQGRTANYGYTF; CDR3 DNA: TGCGCCAGCAGCCAAGGGAGGACAGCTAACTATGGCTACACCTTC
clone size: NA; V gene: TRBV5-1; J gene: TRBJ1-4; D gene: NA; CDR3 protein: CASSLTVGEKLFF; CDR3 DNA: TGCGCCAGCAGCTTGACGGTGGGTGAAAAACTGTTTTTT
clone size: once; V gene: TRBV12-3/TRBV12-4; J gene: TRBJ1-4; D gene: NA; CDR3 protein: CASTLGIAADEKLFF; CDR3 DNA: TGTGCCAGCACTCTCGGGATTGCGGCTGATGAAAAACTGTTTTTT
clone size: once; V gene: TRBV28; J gene: TRBJ1-4; D gene: TRBD1; CDR3 protein: CASRTGDGVQPFF; CDR3 DNA: TGTGCCAGCAGAACAGGGGACGGAGTCCAACCGTTTTTT
clone size: NA; V gene: TRBV19; J gene: TRBJ2-3; D gene: NA; CDR3 protein: CASRPGTTEGDTQYF; CDR3 DNA: TGTGCCAGTAGACCTGGGACCACCGAAGGTGATACGCAGTATTTT
clone size: few; V gene: TRBV15; J gene: TRBJ1-2; D gene: NA; CDR3 protein: CATSRAGRANYGYTF; CDR3 DNA: TGTGCCACCAGCAGAGCCGGGCGAGCTAACTATGGCTACACCTTC